The T cell receptor beta chain described here comes from a study of T-cell memory formation after mild COVID-19 (dated by TCRdb to 2020 to 2022). Describing the broader study: Most TCR sequence clusters were specific to one of the two donors. In a couple of donors, T-cell clones that expanded and contracted after mild COVID-19 were followed by sequencing TCRalpha and TCRbeta repertoires longitudinally. Two young, previously healthy adult volunteers made up the cohort, one male and one female.

Ficoll-Paque density gradient centrifugation was used to isolate PBMCs. This clonotype was counted a few times. The specificity of this receptor is unknown. Base qualities are not recorded, but no much larger clone differs from it by a single base. The CDR3 sequence holds 16 residues, the cysteine and phenylalanine included. Only CDR3 DNA is held: 48 bases, read in frame from base 1. CDR1 is given as LGHNT and CDR2 as FRNRAP, both from the germline V gene. Trimming accounts for 0 bases at V and 8 bases at J, while the number of junction bases matched to no gene is 9. TCRdb records Illumina NovaSeq 6000 as the sequencer. Using 5'RACE with constant-segment primers, TCRalpha and TCRbeta cDNA libraries were constructed, with sample barcodes and unique molecular identifiers added in the process. Trizol reagent was used to extract RNA from every sample. Amplification of the libraries took two PCR steps, and the second step added a second sample barcode plus Illumina TruSeq adapters. The libraries were sequenced on an Illumina NovaSeq using 2 x 150 bp paired-end reads. The authors processed their data as follows. Reads were demultiplexed and collapsed into UMI-guided consensus sequences with migec v1.2.7. With mixcr v2.1.11, UMI consensuses were aligned to TRA and TRB V and J templates and assembled into clonotypes. Clonotypes were classified as expanded or contracted when called significant by both edgeR and NoisET, with noise models trained on biological replicates. For edgeR calls, a false discovery rate-adjusted p below 0.01 and a log2 fold-change threshold of 1 were applied. PCA with hierarchical clustering of max-normalized trajectories of the 1000 most abundant clonotypes was used as exploratory dynamics analysis. Separately sequenced CD4+ and CD8+ repertoires were used to assign a CD4 or CD8 phenotype to each responding clone. TCRdb's own reprocessing of the public reads used fastp at Q25 and MiXCR and kept productive beta chains. Identical CDR3 proteins give one entry, which carries the most common genes and DNA. The authors' filters were not applied to this entry. This sample gives 400,000 to 500,000 distinct CDR3 sequences in total; around 20% of them show up just once. Roughly 8.4% of the sample is in the top ten clones.

Findings and caveats that apply to the study as a whole: Some responding clones were detected in pre-infection memory, suggesting pre-existing cross-reactive memory T cells joined the SARS-CoV-2 response. Whether the second-wave clones peaking on day 37 were SARS-CoV-2 specific was not confirmed. Balanced CD4/CD8 phenotypes were observed for clones contracting from day 15 to 85, whereas a bias towards CD4+ was observed for a second wave of clones expanding from day 15 to 37. The study covered only two mild cases, and larger cohorts including severe cases with pre-infection samples were considered necessary. Contracting CD4+ clones were found mainly in CM and EM memory subsets, while CD8+ clones were enriched in EMRA.

This TCR was sampled from an adult woman who had mild COVID-19 (a few samples of this study predate the infection). The sample titles of this study are shuffled in the database, so cell type and time point are left out; the donor was told from shared clones. This receptor chain uses TRBV12-5 and TRBJ1-2, with 10 middle bases fitting TRBD1. The sample consisted of PBMCs or a T cell subset sorted from them (not recorded which). For the CDR3, the sequence is CASGLVLGQGDTGYTF. In nucleotide form, the sequence is TGTGCTAGTGGTTTGGTACTCGGACAGGGGGATACGGGCTACACCTTC.